Listed below are T cell receptor beta chains from one sample, sequenced in a study of HIV-infected children after antiretroviral therapy interruption. Each CDR3 protein is one row after TCRdb ran MiXCR on the 3' RACE reads. Here the sample spans 35,000 to 50,000 distinct CDR3 sequences, over 6.5% being singletons. The source material was CD45RA+ CD4+ T cells from PBMCs, pooled from several time points, sampled from a donor given antiretroviral therapy, either interrupted or continuous. Receptors were obtained from a pool of human donors with HIV. Each CDR3 is given with its conserved first and last residue. Fields, in order: CDR3 length, clone size, D gene, V gene, CDR3 protein. A D gene is named only where the DNA matches it firmly. A row's size may be missing; if present it is once, few, many or a size class.

>16|many|NA|TRBV11-2
CASSPGRRQDSGEQYF
>16|many|TRBD1|TRBV9
CASSPGGTGGNYEQYF
>14|many|TRBD2|TRBV10-3
CASGDWGGQNTLYF
>15|few|NA|TRBV3-1
CASSQGELVRNEQFF
>14|few|NA|TRBV19
CASKDEIPNTEAFF
>16|few|NA|TRBV4-1
CASSPLERRLENIQYF
>15|many|NA|TRBV2
CASSVTGSNYNEQFF
>17|many|TRBD1|TRBV23-1
CASSPHEGTGGGETQYF
>15|many|NA|TRBV3-1
CASSPQSGTAYEQYF
>14|NA|TRBD2|TRBV24-1
CATDSGRSTDTQYF
>17|many|NA|TRBV4-1
CASSQDFLGGSSYEQYF
>15|many|NA|TRBV4-3
CASSHAGLMNTEAFF
>13|NA|NA|TRBV28
CASSHTSYNEQFF
>17|many|TRBD2|TRBV19
CASSSRGAGGQYNEQFF
>20|few|NA|TRBV12-3/TRBV12-4
CASSLALFTPRRATYNEQFF
>15|many|TRBD1|TRBV19
CASSNPGQARGELFF
>16|many|NA|TRBV21-1
CASITRPGQRTDTQYF
>14|NA|NA|TRBV4-1
CASSQDNRNTEAFF
>15|many|NA|TRBV7-2
CASSSTGSSAETLYF
>12|few|NA|TRBV19
CATRGRNSPLHF
>13|few|NA|TRBV15
CAPTKTGPSPLHF
>11|many|NA|TRBV20-1
CSALWGSTQYF
>14|many|NA|TRBV6-5
CASSKPGARETQYF
>12|few|NA|TRBV20-1
CSARPTAATQYF
>14|many|NA|TRBV20-1
CSAKGMTLNTEAFF
>16|many|NA|TRBV18
CASSPLLRSGTDTQYF
>14|NA|NA|TRBV29-1
CSAASLDVQYEQYF
>14|NA|TRBD2|TRBV29-1
CSSLAGTRHNEQFF
>16|many|TRBD1|TRBV5-1
CASSRGTGGSTTEAFF
>14|many|TRBD2|TRBV6-5
CATKELAGGETQYF
>13|few|NA|TRBV5-4
CASSPDRALGYTF
>12|many|NA|TRBV20-1
CSAGVFNTEAFF
>16|many|NA|TRBV5-1
CASSLDQRAHTDTQYF
>13|few|NA|TRBV29-1
CSVDRDGTDTQYF
>17|few|TRBD1|TRBV7-9
CASSLAKTGTGNTEAFF
>16|many|NA|TRBV6-1
CASSELVGLSTDTQYF
>16|few|TRBD1|TRBV6-2/TRBV6-3
CASSYDGTGGYQPQHF
>14|many|NA|TRBV28
CASSLWVLEGEQFF
>15|many|TRBD1|TRBV13
CASSLESTGNTEVFF
>13|NA|NA|TRBV20-1
CSALAGAKNIQYF
>13|few|NA|TRBV5-1
CASSLWDQETQYF
>13|many|NA|TRBV23-1
CASSHPDSREQYF